This T cell receptor beta chain derives from a study of OX40 agonist ivuxolimab in advanced cancers. Study-level points and caveats: CD4+ T cells averaged fewer expanded clones than CD8+ T cells.

Sequenced by immunoSEQ multiplex PCR; TCRdb stores in-frame clones only, minus some. The profile covers 35,000 to 45,000 clones, with more than 75% appearing a single time and 9.5% to 15% taken by the ten largest. The CDR3 runs to 17 residues. In germline, CDR1 is LGHNT, CDR2 FRNRAP. Comment on this clone: As yet, its antigen is unknown. A junction end diverges from the germline sequence, so it may reflect a read error. Other DNA sequences in this specimen translate into the identical CDR3.

J is TRBJ2-2 and V is TRBV12-5; 10 positions match TRBD2. The sample consisted of CD4+ or CD8+ T cells sorted from blood, taken in a trial of the OX40 agonist ivuxolimab. The sequence was collected from an adult with an advanced solid tumor such as melanoma, head and neck, liver or kidney cancer. CDR3 sequence reads: CASGRASGSSNTGELFF. CDR3 coding DNA: TGTGCCAGTGGGCGGGCTAGCGGGAGTTCGAACACCGGGGAGCTGTTTTTT.